The rows below give T cell receptor beta chains drawn from one sample of a study of T cells in tuberculosis. The repertoire was sequenced with immunoSEQ multiplex PCR; TCRdb's copy has only in-frame clones and lacks some. The repertoire holds about 49,000 clones, with over 90% as singletons. Sequenced material: PBMCs, taken at tuberculosis diagnosis. These receptors were taken from an adult with tuberculosis. The conserved cysteine and the conserved F or W are not part of the CDR3 here.

cdr3_length j_call v_call cdr3_aa
13 TRBJ2-1 TRBV7-2 ASSLGTSGSYEQF
12 TRBJ2-5 TRBV27 ASSSGQGYETQY
12 TRBJ1-1 TRBV6-1 ASSEFNTGGEAF
13 TRBJ2-5 TRBV5-1 ASSLIVSGQETQY
13 TRBJ1-1 TRBV9 ASSSFGGPNTEAF
16 TRBJ2-1 TRBV11-2 ASSFSVSMDAGDNEQF
15 TRBJ2-2 TRBV29-1 SVEKFSLGLNTGELF
13 TRBJ1-2 TRBV6-1 ASKVGTGQGYGYT
20 TRBJ2-3 TRBV28 ASSPRNLGLAGGLVVTDTQY
16 TRBJ2-6 TRBV5-1 ASSLTTTLSSGANVLT